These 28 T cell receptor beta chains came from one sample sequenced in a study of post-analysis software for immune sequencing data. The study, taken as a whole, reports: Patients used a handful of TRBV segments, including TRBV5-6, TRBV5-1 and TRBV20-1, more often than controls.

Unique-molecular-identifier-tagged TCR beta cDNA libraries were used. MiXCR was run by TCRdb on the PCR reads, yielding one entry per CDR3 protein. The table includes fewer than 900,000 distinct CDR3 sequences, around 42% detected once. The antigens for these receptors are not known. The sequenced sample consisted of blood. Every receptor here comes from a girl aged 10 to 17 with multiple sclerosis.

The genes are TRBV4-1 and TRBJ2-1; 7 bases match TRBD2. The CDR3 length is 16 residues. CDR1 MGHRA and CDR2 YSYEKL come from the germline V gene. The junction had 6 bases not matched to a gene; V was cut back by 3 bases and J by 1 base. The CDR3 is CASSHEEGGSYNEQFF. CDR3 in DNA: TGCGCCAGCAGCCACGAGGAGGGAGGGTCCTACAATGAGCAGTTCTTC.

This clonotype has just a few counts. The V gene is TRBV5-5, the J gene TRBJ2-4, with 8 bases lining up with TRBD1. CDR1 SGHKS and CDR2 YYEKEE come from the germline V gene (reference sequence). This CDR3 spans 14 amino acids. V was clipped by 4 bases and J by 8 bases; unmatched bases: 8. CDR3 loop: CASSGSTGVDIQYF. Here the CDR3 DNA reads TGTGCCAGCAGCGGGTCGACAGGGGTGGACATTCAGTACTTC.

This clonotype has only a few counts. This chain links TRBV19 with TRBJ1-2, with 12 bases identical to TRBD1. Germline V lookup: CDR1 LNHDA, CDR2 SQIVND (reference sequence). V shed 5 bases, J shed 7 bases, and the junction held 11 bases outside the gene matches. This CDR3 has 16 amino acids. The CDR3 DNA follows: TGTGCCAGTAGTGGGACAGGGGGCGTCTTGTCTGCTGGCTACACCTTC. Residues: CASSGTGGVLSAGYTF.

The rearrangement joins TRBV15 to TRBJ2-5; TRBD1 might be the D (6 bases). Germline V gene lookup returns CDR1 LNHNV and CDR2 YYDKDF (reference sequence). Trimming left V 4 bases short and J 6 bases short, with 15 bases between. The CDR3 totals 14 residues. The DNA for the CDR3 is TGTGCCACCAGCACTTCAGGGGACGCCAAGACCCAGTACTTC. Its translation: CATSTSGDAKTQYF. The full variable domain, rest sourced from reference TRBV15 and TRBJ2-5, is DAMVIQNPRYQVTQFGKPVTLSCSQTLNHNVMYWYQQKSSQAPKLLFHYYDKDFNNEADTPDNFQSRRPNTSFCFLDIRSPGLGDTAMYLCATSTSGDAKTQYFGPGTRLLVL.

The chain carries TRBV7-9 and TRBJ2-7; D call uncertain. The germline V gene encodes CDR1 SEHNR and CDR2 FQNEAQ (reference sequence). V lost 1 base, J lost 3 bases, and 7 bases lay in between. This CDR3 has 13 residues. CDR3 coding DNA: TGTGCCAGCAGCTTAGGATCGGTCTACGAGCAGTACTTC. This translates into CASSLGSVYEQYF.

CDR3 protein: CSVETGSSYEQYF. In DNA form, the CDR3 reads TGCAGCGTTGAGACAGGGAGCTCCTACGAGCAGTACTTC. J is TRBJ2-7 and V is TRBV29-1; the match to TRBD1 covers 7 bases. CDR3 size: 13 residues. Germline V gene sequence: CDR1 SQVTM, CDR2 ANQGSEA. The V segment lost 3 bases and the J segment 0 bases; nucleotides outside the gene matches: 2.

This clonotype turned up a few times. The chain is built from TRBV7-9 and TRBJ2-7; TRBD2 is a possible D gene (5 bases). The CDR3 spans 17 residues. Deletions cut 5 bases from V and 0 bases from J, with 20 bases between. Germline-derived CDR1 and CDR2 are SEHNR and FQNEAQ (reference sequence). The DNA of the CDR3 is TGTGCCAGCAGCGGCCTAGCACGAGGGTCCTCCTCCTACGAGCAGTACTTC. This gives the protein CASSGLARGSSSYEQYF.

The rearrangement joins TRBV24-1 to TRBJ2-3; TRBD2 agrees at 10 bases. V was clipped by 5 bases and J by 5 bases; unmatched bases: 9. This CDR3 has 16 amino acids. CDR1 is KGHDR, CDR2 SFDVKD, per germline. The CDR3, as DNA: TGTGCCACCAGTGGGCAGCGGGAGGGCCGAGGAGATACGCAGTATTTT. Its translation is CATSGQREGRGDTQYF.

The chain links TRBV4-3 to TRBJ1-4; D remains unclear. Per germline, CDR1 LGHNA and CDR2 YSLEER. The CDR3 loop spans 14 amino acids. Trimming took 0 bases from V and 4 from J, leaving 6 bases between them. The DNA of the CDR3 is TGCGCCAGCAGCCAAGAAATCAATAATGAAAAACTGTTTTTT. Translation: CASSQEINNEKLFF.

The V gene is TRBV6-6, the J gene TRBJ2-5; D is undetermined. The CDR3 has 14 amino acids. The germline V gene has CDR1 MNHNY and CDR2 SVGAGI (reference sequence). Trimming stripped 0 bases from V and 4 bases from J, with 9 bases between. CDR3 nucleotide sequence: TGTGCCAGCAGTTACTCGATGGGGTCAGAGACCCAGTACTTC. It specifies CASSYSMGSETQYF.

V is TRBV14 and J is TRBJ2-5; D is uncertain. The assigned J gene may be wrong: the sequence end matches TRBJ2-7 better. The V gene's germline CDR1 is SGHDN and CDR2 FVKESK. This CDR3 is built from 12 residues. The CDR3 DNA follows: TGTGCCAGCGTAGCCGAAGACTACGAGCAGTACTTC. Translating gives CASVAEDYEQYF.

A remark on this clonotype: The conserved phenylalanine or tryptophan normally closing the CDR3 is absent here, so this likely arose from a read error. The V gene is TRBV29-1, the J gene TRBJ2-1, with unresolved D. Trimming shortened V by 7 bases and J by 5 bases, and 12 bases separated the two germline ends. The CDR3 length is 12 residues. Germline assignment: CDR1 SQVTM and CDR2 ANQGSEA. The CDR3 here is CSAGTAHNEQFV. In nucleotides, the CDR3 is TGCAGCGCAGGAACCGCTCACAATGAGCAGTTCGTC.

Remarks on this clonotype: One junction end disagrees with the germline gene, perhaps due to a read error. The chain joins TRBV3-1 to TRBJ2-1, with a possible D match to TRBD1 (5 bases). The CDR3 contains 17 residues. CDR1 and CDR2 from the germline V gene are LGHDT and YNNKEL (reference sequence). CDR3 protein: CASSQVKGPSSYNEQFF. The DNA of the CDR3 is TGTGCTAGCAGCCAAGTTAAGGGGCCTAGTTCCTACAATGAGCAGTTCTTC.

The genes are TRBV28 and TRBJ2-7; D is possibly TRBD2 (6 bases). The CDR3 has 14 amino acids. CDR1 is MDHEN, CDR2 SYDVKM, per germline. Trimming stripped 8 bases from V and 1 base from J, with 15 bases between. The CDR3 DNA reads TGTGCCAGCCTGGGAACTAGCTGGTCCTACGAGCAGTACTTC. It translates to CASLGTSWSYEQYF.

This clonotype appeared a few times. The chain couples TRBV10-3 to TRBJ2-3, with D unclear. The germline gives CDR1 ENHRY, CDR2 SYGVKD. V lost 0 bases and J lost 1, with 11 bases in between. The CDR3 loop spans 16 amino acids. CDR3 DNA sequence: TGTGCCATCAGTGAGTCCGTCGGTGGACGCACAGATACGCAGTATTTT. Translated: CAISESVGGRTDTQYF.

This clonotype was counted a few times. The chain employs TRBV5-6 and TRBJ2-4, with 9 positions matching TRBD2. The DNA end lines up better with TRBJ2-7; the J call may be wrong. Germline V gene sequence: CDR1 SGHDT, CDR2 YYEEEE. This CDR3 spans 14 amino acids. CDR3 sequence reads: CASRSGLAVSEQYF. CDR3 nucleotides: TGTGCCAGCAGATCGGGACTAGCAGTATCCGAGCAGTACTTC.

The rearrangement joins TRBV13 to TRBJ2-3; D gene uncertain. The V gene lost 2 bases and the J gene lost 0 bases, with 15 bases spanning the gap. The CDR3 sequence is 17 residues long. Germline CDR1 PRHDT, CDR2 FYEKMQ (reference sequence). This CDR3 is CASSLRAPLTSTDTQYF. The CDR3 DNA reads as TGTGCCAGCAGCTTAAGAGCGCCACTGACTAGCACAGATACGCAGTATTTT.

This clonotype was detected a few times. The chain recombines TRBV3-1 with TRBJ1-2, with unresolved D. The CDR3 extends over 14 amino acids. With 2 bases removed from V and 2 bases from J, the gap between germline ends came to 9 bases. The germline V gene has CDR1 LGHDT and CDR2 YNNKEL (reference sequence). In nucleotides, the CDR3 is TGTGCCAGCAGCCAATTCGGCGGCAACTATGGCTACACCTTC. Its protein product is CASSQFGGNYGYTF.

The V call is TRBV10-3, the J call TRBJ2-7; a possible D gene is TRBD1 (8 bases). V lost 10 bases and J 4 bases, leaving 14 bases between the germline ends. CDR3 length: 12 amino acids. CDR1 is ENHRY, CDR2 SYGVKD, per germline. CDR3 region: CATEQGGYEQYF. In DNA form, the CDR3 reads TGTGCCACGGAACAGGGGGGGTACGAGCAGTACTTC.

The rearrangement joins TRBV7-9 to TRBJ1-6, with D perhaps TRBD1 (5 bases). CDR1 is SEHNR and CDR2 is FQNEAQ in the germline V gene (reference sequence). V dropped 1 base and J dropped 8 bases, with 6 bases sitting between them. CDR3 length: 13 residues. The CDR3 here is CASSLGGDSPLHF. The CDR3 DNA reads TGTGCCAGCAGCTTAGGGGGCGATTCACCCCTCCACTTT.

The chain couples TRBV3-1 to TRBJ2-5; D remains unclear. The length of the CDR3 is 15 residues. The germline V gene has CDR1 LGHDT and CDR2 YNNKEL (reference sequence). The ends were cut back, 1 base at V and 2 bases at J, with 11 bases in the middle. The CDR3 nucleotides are TGTGCCAGCAGCCAAGCCGGCCGAAAGCAAGAGACCCAGTACTTC. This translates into CASSQAGRKQETQYF.

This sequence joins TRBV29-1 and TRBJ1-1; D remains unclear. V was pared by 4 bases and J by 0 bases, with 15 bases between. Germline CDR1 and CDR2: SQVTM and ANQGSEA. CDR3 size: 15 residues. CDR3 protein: CSVAPTVGMNTEAFF. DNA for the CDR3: TGCAGCGTTGCCCCTACCGTGGGGATGAACACTGAAGCTTTCTTT.

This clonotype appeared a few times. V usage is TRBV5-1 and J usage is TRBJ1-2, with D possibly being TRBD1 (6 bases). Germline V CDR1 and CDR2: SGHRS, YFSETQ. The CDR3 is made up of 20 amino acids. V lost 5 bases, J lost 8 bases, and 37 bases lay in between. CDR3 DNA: TGCGCCAGCAGTCTCGAGGATGGGTCCGGGACACGCCAAAGTTGGGGGGGCTACACCTTC. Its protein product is CASSLEDGSGTRQSWGGYTF.

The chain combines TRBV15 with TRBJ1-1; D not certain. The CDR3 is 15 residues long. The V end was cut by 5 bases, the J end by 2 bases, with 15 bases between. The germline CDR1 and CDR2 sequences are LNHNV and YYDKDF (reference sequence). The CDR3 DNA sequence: TGTGCCACCAGCCCATCGAGGGCAACAAACACTGAAGCTTTCTTT. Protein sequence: CATSPSRATNTEAFF.

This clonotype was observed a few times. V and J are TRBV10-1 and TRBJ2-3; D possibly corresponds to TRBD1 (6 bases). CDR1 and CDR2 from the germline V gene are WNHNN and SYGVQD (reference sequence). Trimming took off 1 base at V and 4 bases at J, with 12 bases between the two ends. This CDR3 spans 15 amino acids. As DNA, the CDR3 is TGCGCCAGCAGTGAGTACGGCAGGGGCTCAGATACGCAGTATTTT. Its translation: CASSEYGRGSDTQYF.

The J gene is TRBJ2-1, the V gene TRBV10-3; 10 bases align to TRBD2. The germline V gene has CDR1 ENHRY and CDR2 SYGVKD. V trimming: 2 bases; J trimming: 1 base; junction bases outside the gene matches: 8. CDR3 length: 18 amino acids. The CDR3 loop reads CAISEAPSGSSSYNEQFF. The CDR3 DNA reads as TGTGCCATCAGTGAGGCTCCTAGCGGGAGTTCGTCCTACAATGAGCAGTTCTTC.

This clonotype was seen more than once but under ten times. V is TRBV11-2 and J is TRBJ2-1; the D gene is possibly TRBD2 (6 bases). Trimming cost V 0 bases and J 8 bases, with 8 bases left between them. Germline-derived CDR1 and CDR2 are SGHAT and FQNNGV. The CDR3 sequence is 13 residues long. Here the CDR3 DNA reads TGTGCCAGCAGCTTAGAGGCGGGACATGAGCAGTTCTTC. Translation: CASSLEAGHEQFF. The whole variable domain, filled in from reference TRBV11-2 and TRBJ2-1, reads EAGVAQSPRYKIIEKRQSVAFWCNPISGHATLYWYQQILGQGPKLLIQFQNNGVVDDSQLPKDRFSAERLKGVDSTLKIQPAKLEDSAVYLCASSLEAGHEQFFGPGTRLTVL.

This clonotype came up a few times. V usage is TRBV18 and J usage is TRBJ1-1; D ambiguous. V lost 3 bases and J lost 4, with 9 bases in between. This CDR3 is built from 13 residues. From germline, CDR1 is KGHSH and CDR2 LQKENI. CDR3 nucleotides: TGTGCCAGCTCACCTACCAGAAGCACTGAAGCTTTCTTT. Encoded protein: CASSPTRSTEAFF.